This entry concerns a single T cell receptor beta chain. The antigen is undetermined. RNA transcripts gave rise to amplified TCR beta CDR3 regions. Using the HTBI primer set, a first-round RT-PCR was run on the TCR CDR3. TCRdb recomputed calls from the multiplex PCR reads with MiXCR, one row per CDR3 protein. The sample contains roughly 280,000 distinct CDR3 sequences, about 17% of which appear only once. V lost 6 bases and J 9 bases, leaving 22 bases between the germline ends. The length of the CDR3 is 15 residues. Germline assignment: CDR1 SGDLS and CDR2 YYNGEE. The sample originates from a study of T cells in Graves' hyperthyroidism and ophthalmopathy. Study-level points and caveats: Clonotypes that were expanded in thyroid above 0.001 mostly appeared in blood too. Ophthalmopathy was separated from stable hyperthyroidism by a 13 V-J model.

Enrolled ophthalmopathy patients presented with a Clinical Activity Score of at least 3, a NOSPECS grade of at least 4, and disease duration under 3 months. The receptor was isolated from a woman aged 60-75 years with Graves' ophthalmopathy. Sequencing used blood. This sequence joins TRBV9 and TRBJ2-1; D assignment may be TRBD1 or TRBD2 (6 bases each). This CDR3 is CASTTLGGEGSEQFF. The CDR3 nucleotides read TGTGCCAGCACCACCTTGGGGGGCGAGGGTTCTGAGCAGTTCTTC.